A single sample is the source of the 5 T cell receptor beta chains below, sequenced in a study of blood T cells in healthy people across ages. With a J-beta primer mix and a sample-barcoded 5' primer, a second PCR ran about 7 to 12 cycles. TCRdb reprocessed the 5' RACE reads with MiXCR, giving one entry per CDR3 protein. The repertoire consists of under 2 million distinct CDR3 sequences, with about 31% occurring once and the leading ten covering 11%. Material: blood. The receptors derive from a woman in her thirties in good health.

The genes are TRBV6-1 and TRBJ2-3; D possibly corresponds to TRBD2 (6 bases). Germline loops: CDR1 MNHNS, CDR2 SASEGT. The CDR3 is 14 residues long. Trimming cost V 8 bases and J 0 bases, with 12 bases left between them. CDR3 residues: CASVLGTSTDTQYF. In DNA, the CDR3 is TGTGCCAGCGTTCTCGGGACTAGCACAGATACGCAGTATTTT.

This clonotype has more than one count but fewer than ten. The chain recombines TRBV5-1 with TRBJ1-2; 7 bases map to TRBD1. V was clipped by 0 bases and J by 8 bases; unmatched bases: 13. CDR1 and CDR2 from the germline V gene are SGHRS and YFSETQ. The CDR3 runs to 16 residues. The CDR3: CASSLGTGTVKGGYTF. The CDR3 DNA reads TGCGCCAGCAGCTTGGGGACCGGGACAGTGAAGGGAGGCTACACCTTC.

Regarding this clonotype: A much larger clone differs from this one at a single base, so this may be a read error. The chain joins TRBV27 to TRBJ1-2; D is uncertain. CDR1 is MNHEY, CDR2 SMNVEV, per germline (reference sequence). The CDR3 length is 14 residues. CDR3 in DNA: TGTGCCTGCAGTTTAAAGGTTGGGAACTATGGCTACACCTTC. Translating gives CACSLKVGNYGYTF.

The chain is built from TRBV5-1 and TRBJ2-5; the D is unclear. The tail of the sequence fits TRBJ2-7 better, so the J call may be wrong. Germline lookup yields CDR1 SGHRS and CDR2 YFSETQ. This CDR3 has 12 amino acids. CDR3 amino acids: CASSVGSHEQYF. The CDR3, as DNA: TGCGCCAGCAGCGTCGGGTCTCACGAGCAGTACTTC.

There are many counts of this clonotype. The genes are TRBV7-2 and TRBJ1-6, with unresolved D. With 1 base removed from V and 4 bases from J, the gap between germline ends came to 14 bases. CDR1 SGHTA and CDR2 FQGNSA come from the germline V gene. The CDR3 has 17 amino acids. CDR3 protein: CASSLDARGPYNSPLHF. The CDR3 region has the DNA TGTGCCAGCAGCTTAGACGCTCGAGGGCCTTATAATTCACCCCTCCACTTT. The whole variable domain, remainder taken from reference TRBV7-2 and TRBJ1-6, is GAGVSQSPSNKVTEKGKDVELRCDPISGHTALYWYRQSLGQGLEFLIYFQGNSAPDKSGLPSDRFSAERTGGSVSTLTIQRTQQEDSAVYLCASSLDARGPYNSPLHFGNGTRLTVT.